The 24 T cell receptor beta chains reported below all come from one sample, sequenced in a study of tumor-infiltrating lymphocytes in localized non-small cell lung cancer. Profiling relied on immunoSEQ multiplex PCR, and the TCRdb table lists in-frame clones only, not all of them. The table shows roughly 12,000 clones, with roughly 80% occurring only once. Specimen: uninvolved lung tissue not adjacent to the tumor. The source of these receptors is a human donor with non-small cell lung cancer.

The rearrangement links TRBV11-3 to TRBJ2-7; TRBD2 might be the D (6 bases). Germline V gene lookup returns CDR1 SGHNT and CDR2 YENEEA. The ends were cut back, 5 bases at V and 5 bases at J, with 19 bases in the middle. The CDR3 length is 15 residues. The CDR3 is CASSPSTGGADEQYF. In DNA, the CDR3 is TGTGCCAGCAGCCCTTCGACCGGAGGGGCTGACGAGCAGTACTTC.

The V and J genes are TRBV5-1 and TRBJ1-1; tentative D call: TRBD1 (6 bases). The CDR3 is 15 amino acids. Germline V CDR1 and CDR2: SGHRS, YFSETQ. Trimming took off 3 bases at V and 1 base at J, with 13 bases between the two ends. The CDR3 reads CASSSRGDQNTEAFF. Written as DNA, the CDR3 is TGCGCCAGCAGCTCGAGGGGGGACCAGAACACTGAAGCTTTCTTT. Full variable domain (remainder filled in from reference TRBV5-1 and TRBJ1-1): KAGVTQTPRYLIKTRGQQVTLSCSPISGHRSVSWYQQTPGQGLQFLFEYFSETQRNKGNFPGRFSGRQFSNSRSEMNVSTLELGDSALYLCASSSRGDQNTEAFFGQGTRLTVV.

Comment on this clone: The same CDR3 is also encoded by other DNA sequences in this sample. This chain's CDR3 is CAISGGISNQPQHF. DNA for the CDR3: TGTGCCATCAGTGGGGGAATTAGCAATCAGCCCCAGCATTTT. The chain couples TRBV10-3 to TRBJ1-5; D remains unclear. The V gene lost 4 bases and the J gene lost 0 bases, with 7 bases spanning the gap. Germline CDR1 is ENHRY and CDR2 is SYGVKD. The CDR3 has 14 residues.

CDR3: CASSRDSANYGYTF. CDR3 DNA: TGTGCCAGTAGCAGGGACAGCGCTAACTATGGCTACACCTTC. The V gene is TRBV19, the J gene TRBJ1-2; 7 bases map to TRBD1. Germline V gene sequence: CDR1 LNHDA, CDR2 SQIVND (reference sequence). This CDR3 is 14 amino acids long. Losses at the gene ends were 6 bases for V and 0 bases for J; bases not matched to a gene: 4.

J is TRBJ1-1 and V is TRBV11-2, with unresolved D. Trimming took off 1 base at V and 0 bases at J, with 15 bases between the two ends. The CDR3 consists of 17 residues. CDR1 and CDR2 (germline): SGHAT, FQNNGV. The CDR3 region has the DNA TGTGCCAGCAGCTTAGTCCCAGGAGGCAGCCTGAACACTGAAGCTTTCTTT. Translated, it gives CASSLVPGGSLNTEAFF.

This chain connects TRBV29-1 to TRBJ1-1, with D perhaps TRBD1 (5 bases). Germline CDR1 is SQVTM and CDR2 is ANQGSEA. V lost 5 bases and J 2 bases, leaving 15 bases between the germline ends. The CDR3 length is 14 residues. CDR3 coding DNA: TGCAGCGTTTTGGACACACTTATTAACACTGAAGCTTTCTTT. This translates into CSVLDTLINTEAFF.

This clone showed up just a few times. This chain links TRBV4-1 with TRBJ1-1; perhaps TRBD1 as D (5 bases). V gave up 3 bases and J gave up 1 base, with 15 bases separating them. Looked up from germline, CDR1 is MGHRA and CDR2 is YSYEKL. CDR3 size: 16 residues. The CDR3 reads CASSQTWGRTNTEAFF. CDR3 coding DNA: TGCGCCAGCAGCCAGACATGGGGCAGGACGAACACTGAAGCTTTCTTT.

The gene calls are TRBV19 and TRBJ1-1; 7 bases map to TRBD1. The CDR3 sequence is 15 residues long. J was trimmed by 10 bases and V by 7 bases; bases with no gene match: 18. Germline V gene sequence: CDR1 LNHDA, CDR2 SQIVND (reference sequence). Written as DNA, the CDR3 is TGTGCCAGTACCGATGATACAGGGGCACGGTGGGGAGCTTTCTTT. Translating gives CASTDDTGARWGAFF.

This clone was seen more than once but under ten times. The V and J genes are TRBV5-1 and TRBJ1-3, with TRBD1 as a possible D gene (5 bases). This CDR3 is 16 amino acids long. The V gene lost 2 bases and the J gene lost 0 bases, with 12 bases spanning the gap. Germline loops: CDR1 SGHRS, CDR2 YFSETQ. CDR3 in amino acids: CASSFGASTSGNTIYF. The CDR3 DNA is TGCGCCAGCAGCTTCGGGGCCAGCACCTCTGGAAACACCATATATTTT.

V is TRBV4-3 and J is TRBJ2-1; no clear D. CDR3 length: 12 residues. Trimming shortened V by 3 bases and J by 4 bases, and 4 bases separated the two germline ends. Germline CDR1 is LGHNA and CDR2 is YSLEER. As DNA, the CDR3 is TGCGCCAGCAGCCATTATTACAATGAGCAGTTCTTC. Protein: CASSHYYNEQFF.

The chain couples TRBV9 to TRBJ2-2; TRBD1 agrees at 12 bases. V trimming: 4 bases; J trimming: 5 bases; junction bases outside the gene matches: 3. The CDR3 is 15 amino acids. CDR1 and CDR2 (germline): SGDLS, YYNGEE. The CDR3 DNA sequence: TGTGCCAGCAGCTCGGGACAGGGGGCGACCGGGGAGCTGTTTTTT. Translated: CASSSGQGATGELFF.

This chain connects TRBV5-4 to TRBJ1-4; D might be TRBD1 (5 bases). V lost 1 base to trimming and J lost 7 bases, with 17 bases between them. This CDR3 contains 16 residues. The germline CDR1 and CDR2 sequences are SGHNT and YYREEE (reference sequence). The CDR3 DNA follows: TGTGCCAGCAGCTTGACTCGTGGGACGCGAGGTGAAAAACTGTTTTTT. Translating it yields CASSLTRGTRGEKLFF.

The chain employs TRBV10-1 and TRBJ2-2, with D perhaps TRBD2 (5 bases). The V gene's germline CDR1 is WNHNN and CDR2 SYGVQD (reference sequence). The CDR3 runs to 17 residues. Trimming removed 3 bases from V and 5 bases from J, with 19 bases in between. As DNA, the CDR3 is TGCGCCAGCAGTGAAAATAACCCGGGAACGGGGACCGGGGAGCTGTTTTTT. Protein: CASSENNPGTGTGELFF.

This chain connects TRBV2 to TRBJ2-2, with 11 nucleotides matching TRBD1. Looked up from germline, CDR1 is SNHLY and CDR2 is FYNNEI. The CDR3 has 16 residues. The junction had 4 bases not matched to a gene; V was cut back by 5 bases and J by 2 bases. The CDR3 sequence: CASSTGTGGNTGELFF. The DNA for the CDR3 is TGTGCCAGCAGTACAGGGACAGGGGGAAACACCGGGGAGCTGTTTTTT.

The gene calls are TRBV30 and TRBJ1-2; D call uncertain. The CDR3 runs 12 residues. CDR1 and CDR2 from the germline V gene are GTSNPN and SVGIG (reference sequence). V was pared by 3 bases and J by 8 bases, with 13 bases between. The CDR3 nucleotides read TGTGCCTGGAGATCGGGCAGCGAAGGCTACACCTTC. This translates into CAWRSGSEGYTF.

This sequence joins TRBV5-6 and TRBJ2-3, with 7 positions matching TRBD1. This CDR3 has 14 amino acids. With 4 bases clipped from V and 0 bases from J, the junction kept 2 bases outside the gene matches. Germline assignment: CDR1 SGHDT and CDR2 YYEEEE. The CDR3, as DNA: TGTGCCAGCAGCCAACAGGGGAGCACAGATACGCAGTATTTT. Its protein product is CASSQQGSTDTQYF.

The V and J genes are TRBV19 and TRBJ2-2, with a tentative D call TRBD1 (5 bases). Germline V lookup: CDR1 LNHDA, CDR2 SQIVND (reference sequence). Trimming removed 1 base from V and 6 bases from J, with 9 bases in between. This CDR3 has 14 residues. CDR3 DNA sequence: TGTGCCAGTAGTATAGCGCCAGGGCCCGGGGAGCTGTTTTTT. It specifies CASSIAPGPGELFF.

V is TRBV19 and J is TRBJ2-6, with TRBD1 as a possible D gene (6 bases). The V gene's germline CDR1 is LNHDA and CDR2 SQIVND (reference sequence). This CDR3 is 18 amino acids long. V gave up 0 bases and J gave up 0 bases, with 12 bases separating them. DNA of the CDR3: TGTGCCAGTAGTATAGACAGGGGTTTCCTCTCTGGGGCCAACGTCCTGACTTTC. This translates into CASSIDRGFLSGANVLTF. The whole variable domain, filled in from reference TRBV19 and TRBJ2-6, reads DGGITQSPKYLFRKEGQNVTLSCEQNLNHDAMYWYRQDPGQGLRLIYYSQIVNDFQKGDIAEGYSVSREKKESFPLTVTSAQKNPTAFYLCASSIDRGFLSGANVLTFGAGSRLTVL.

V usage is TRBV2 and J usage is TRBJ1-5; 8 nucleotides align to TRBD1. CDR1 and CDR2 (germline): SNHLY, FYNNEI. The CDR3 length is 15 residues. J was trimmed by 2 bases and V by 8 bases; bases with no gene match: 8. In nucleotides, the CDR3 is TGTGCCAGCGAAAATCAGGGGGCAGGCAATCAGCCCCAGCATTTT. This translates into CASENQGAGNQPQHF.

V usage is TRBV7-2 and J usage is TRBJ2-7; unclear D gene. Between the trimmed V and J ends, which lost 1 base and 6 bases, there was a span of 7 bases. Germline CDR1 SGHTA, CDR2 FQGNSA. CDR3 length: 12 amino acids. CDR3 in DNA: TGTGCCAGCAGCTTAGTTTCGGGCGAGCAGTACTTC. Translating it yields CASSLVSGEQYF.

This clone appeared once. The chain employs TRBV4-3 and TRBJ1-1; 7 bases align to TRBD1. Trimming took 6 bases from V and 5 from J; bases not matched to a gene: 9. The CDR3 is made up of 14 amino acids. The V gene's germline CDR1 is LGHNA and CDR2 YSLEER. This CDR3 reads CASSRTGEGTEAFF. CDR3 in DNA: TGCGCCAGCAGTCGAACAGGGGAAGGGACTGAAGCTTTCTTT.

The chain has TRBV4-1 and TRBJ1-5; 10 bases map to TRBD1. Per germline, CDR1 MGHRA and CDR2 YSYEKL. V was clipped by 4 bases and J by 3 bases; unmatched bases: 3. The CDR3 contains 15 residues. The CDR3 DNA sequence: TGCGCCAGCAGCCGGGACAGGGGCGACAATCAGCCCCAGCATTTT. This gives the protein CASSRDRGDNQPQHF.

The chain combines TRBV5-1 with TRBJ1-6, with TRBD1 identical over 9 bases. Germline CDR1 and CDR2: SGHRS and YFSETQ. This CDR3 comprises 15 residues. V lost 4 bases, J lost 7 bases, and 6 bases stayed unmatched. CDR3 sequence: CASSHDRGMNSPLHF. CDR3 bases: TGCGCCAGCAGCCACGACAGGGGGATGAATTCACCCCTCCACTTT.

The chain uses TRBV25-1 and TRBJ1-2, with TRBD1 matching over 8 bases. Germline trimming cut 4 bases from V and 2 bases from J; bases unmatched to any gene: 9. Germline V gene sequence: CDR1 MGHDK, CDR2 SYGVNS. The CDR3 extends over 16 amino acids. The CDR3: CASSGRGGQENYGYTF. In DNA, the CDR3 is TGTGCCAGCAGTGGCAGGGGGGGACAGGAGAACTATGGCTACACCTTC.